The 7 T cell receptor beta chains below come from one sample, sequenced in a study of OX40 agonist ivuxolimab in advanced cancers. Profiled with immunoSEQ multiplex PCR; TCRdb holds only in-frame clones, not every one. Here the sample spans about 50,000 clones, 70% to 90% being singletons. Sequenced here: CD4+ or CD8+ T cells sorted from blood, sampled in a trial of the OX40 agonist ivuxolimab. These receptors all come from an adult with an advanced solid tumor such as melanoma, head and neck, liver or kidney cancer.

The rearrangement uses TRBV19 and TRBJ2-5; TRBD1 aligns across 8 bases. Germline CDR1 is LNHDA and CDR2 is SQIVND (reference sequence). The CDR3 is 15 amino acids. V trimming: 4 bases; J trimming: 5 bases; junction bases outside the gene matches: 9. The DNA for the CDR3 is TGTGCCAGTAGTAGGTGGACAGGGCGGGTGGAGACCCAGTACTTC. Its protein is CASSRWTGRVETQYF.

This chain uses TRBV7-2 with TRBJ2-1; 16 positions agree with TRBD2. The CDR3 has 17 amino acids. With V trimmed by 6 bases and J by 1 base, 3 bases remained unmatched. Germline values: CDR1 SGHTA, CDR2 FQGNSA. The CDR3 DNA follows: TGTGCCAGCAGGAGGGGACTAGCGGGAGGGTCCTACAATGAGCAGTTCTTC. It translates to CASRRGLAGGSYNEQFF.

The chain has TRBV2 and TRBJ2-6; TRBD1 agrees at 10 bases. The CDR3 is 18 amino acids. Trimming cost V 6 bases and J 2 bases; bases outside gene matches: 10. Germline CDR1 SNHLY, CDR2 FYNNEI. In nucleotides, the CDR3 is TGTGCCAGCAGGGAGACAGGGGGCATACATGCTGGGGCCAACGTCCTGACTTTC. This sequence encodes CASRETGGIHAGANVLTF.

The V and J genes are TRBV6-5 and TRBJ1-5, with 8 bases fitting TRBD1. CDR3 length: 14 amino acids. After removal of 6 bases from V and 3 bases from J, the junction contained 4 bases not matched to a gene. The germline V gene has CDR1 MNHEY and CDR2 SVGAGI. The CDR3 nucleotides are TGTGCCAGCAGCCAGACAGGGGCCAATCAGCCCCAGCATTTT. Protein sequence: CASSQTGANQPQHF.

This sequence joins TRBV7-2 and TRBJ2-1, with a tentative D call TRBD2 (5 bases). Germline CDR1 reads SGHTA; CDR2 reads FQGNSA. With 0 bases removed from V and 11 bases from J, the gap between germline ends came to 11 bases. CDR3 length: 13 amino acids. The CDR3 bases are TGTGCCAGCAGCTTAGCTCAACTAGAAAAGCAGTTCTTC. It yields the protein CASSLAQLEKQFF.

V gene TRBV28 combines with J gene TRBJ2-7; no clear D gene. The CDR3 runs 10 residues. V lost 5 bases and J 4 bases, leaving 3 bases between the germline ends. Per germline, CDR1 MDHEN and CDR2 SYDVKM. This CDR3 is CASSRYEQYF. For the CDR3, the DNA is TGTGCCAGCAGTCGTTACGAGCAGTACTTC. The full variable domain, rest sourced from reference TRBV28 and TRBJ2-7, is DVKVTQSSRYLVKRTGEKVFLECVQDMDHENMFWYRQDPGLGLRLIYFSYDVKMKEKGDIPEGYSVSREKKERFSLILESASTNQTSMYLCASSRYEQYFGPGTRLTVT.

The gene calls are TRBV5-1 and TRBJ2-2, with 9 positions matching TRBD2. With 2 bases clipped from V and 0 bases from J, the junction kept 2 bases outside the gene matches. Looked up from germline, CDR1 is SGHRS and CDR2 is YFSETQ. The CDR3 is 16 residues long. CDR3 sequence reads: CASSLLAGANTGELFF. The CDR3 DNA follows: TGCGCCAGCAGCTTACTAGCGGGTGCGAACACCGGGGAGCTGTTTTTT.